The source of this TCR beta chain is a study of OX40 agonist ivuxolimab in advanced cancers. About the research overall: Patients received ivuxolimab, an intravenous treatment, every 2 weeks at 0.01 to 10 mg/kg. Averaging 60 years in age, with a range of roughly 20 to 80, the cohort was approximately 87% male.

Peripheral blood came from all dose cohorts at three timepoints. The CDR3 extends over 13 amino acids. V dropped 2 bases and J dropped 9 bases, with 11 bases sitting between them. Germline lookup yields CDR1 SGHVS and CDR2 FNYEAQ. This table comes from immunoSEQ multiplex PCR, and its TCRdb copy is limited to in-frame clones, with some not included. The table lists over 50,000 clones, roughly 85% of them singletons. V gene TRBV7-6 combines with J gene TRBJ2-1, with D perhaps TRBD1 (5 bases). The sequence came from an adult with an advanced solid tumor such as melanoma, head and neck, liver or kidney cancer. Sequencing used CD4+ or CD8+ T cells sorted from blood, obtained in a trial of the OX40 agonist ivuxolimab. The CDR3 nucleotides read TGTGCCAGCAGCTTATCCAGGGTGGGTGAGCAGTTCTTC. Its protein product is CASSLSRVGEQFF.